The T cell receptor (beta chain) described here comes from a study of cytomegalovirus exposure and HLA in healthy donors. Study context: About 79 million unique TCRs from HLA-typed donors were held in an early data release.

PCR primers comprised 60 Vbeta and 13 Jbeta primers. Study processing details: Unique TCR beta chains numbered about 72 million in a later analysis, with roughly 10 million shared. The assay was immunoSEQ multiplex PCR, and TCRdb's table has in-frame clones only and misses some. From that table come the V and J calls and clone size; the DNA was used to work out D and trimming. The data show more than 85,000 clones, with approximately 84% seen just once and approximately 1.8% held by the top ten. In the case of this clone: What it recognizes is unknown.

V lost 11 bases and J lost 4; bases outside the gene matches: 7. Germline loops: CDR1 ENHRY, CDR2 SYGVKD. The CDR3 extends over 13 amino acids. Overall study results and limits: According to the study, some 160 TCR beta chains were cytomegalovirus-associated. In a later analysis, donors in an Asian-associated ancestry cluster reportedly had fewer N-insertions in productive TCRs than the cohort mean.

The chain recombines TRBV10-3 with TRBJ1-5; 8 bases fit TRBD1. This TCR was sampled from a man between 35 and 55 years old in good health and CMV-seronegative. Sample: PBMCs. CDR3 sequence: CASSRDRNQPQHF. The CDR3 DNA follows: TGTGCCTCGTCACGGGACAGGAATCAGCCCCAGCATTTT.